This T cell receptor (beta chain) derives from a study of neurological immune-mediated disorders. General study points: The level of TCR clonal expansion was highest in patients with HTLV-1-associated myelopathy and lowest in multiple sclerosis, where it fell below the level seen in healthy controls. No expanded-clone CDR3 amino acid sequence recurred across subjects, suggesting private TCR-beta repertoires.

The cDNA was synthesized by means of template-switch 5'RACE, which was carried out with 10-nucleotide random UMIs. From the 5' RACE reads, TCRdb called clonotypes with MiXCR, one entry per CDR3 protein. The sample comprises more than 50,000 distinct CDR3 sequences, around 24% of which are singletons, and less than 6% rests with the top ten. Time point: technical triplicate 2. From 2 million PBMCs stored at -80 C, the unsorted libraries were generated. CDR1 is SQVTM, CDR2 ANQGSEA, per germline. CDR3 length: 12 amino acids. The V gene lost 6 bases and the J gene lost 7 bases, with 15 bases spanning the gap. To note about this clonotype: Its antigen is not identified.

The gene calls are TRBV29-1 and TRBJ1-2, with unresolved D. The sequencing sample was made of PBMCs. This receptor was taken from a man aged 60 to 69 with HTLV-1-associated myelopathy (HAM/TSP). This CDR3 is CSVGPGASGYTF. In nucleotides, the CDR3 is TGCAGCGTGGGCCCAGGCGCTAGTGGCTACACCTTC.